Listed here are 8 T cell receptor beta chains from one sample, sequenced in a study of circulating CD8 cells and anti-PD-1 response in melanoma. The QIAseq Immune Repertoire TCR panel built the libraries from approximately 15 ng of total RNA. From the reads, TCRdb called clonotypes with MiXCR, one entry per CDR3 protein. The repertoire consists of some 360 distinct CDR3 sequences, with about 10% occurring once and the leading ten covering about two fifths. From live CD3+CD8+TCRalphabeta+ cells, four PD-1 and/or TIGIT subsets were sorted. The sequencing used CD8+ T cells from PBMCs, collected at baseline or after one month of anti-PD-1 therapy (not recorded which). These receptors were obtained from a human donor with melanoma.

In its sample, this clonotype is large. The rearrangement links TRBV7-8 to TRBJ2-7; 12 nucleotides align to TRBD2. Germline V gene data show CDR1 as SGHVS and CDR2 as FQNEAQ. The CDR3 length is 19 residues. Trimming cost V 0 bases and J 3 bases; bases outside gene matches: 12. DNA of the CDR3: TGTGCCAGCAGCTTAGCCACTGGGACTAGCGGGCCTTGGGGCTACGAGCAGTACTTC. It is translated as CASSLATGTSGPWGYEQYF.

The chain is built from TRBV28 and TRBJ2-1; tentatively, D is TRBD1 (5 bases). The CDR3 is made up of 14 amino acids. The germline V gene encodes CDR1 MDHEN and CDR2 SYDVKM. Between the trimmed V and J ends, which lost 1 base and 8 bases, there was a span of 12 bases. The CDR3 region is CASSLLQGRYEQFF. The CDR3 DNA reads TGTGCCAGCAGTTTATTGCAGGGCCGGTATGAGCAGTTCTTC.

This clonotype was observed a handful of times. A read error may be the cause here, since a much bigger clone is one base away. The CDR3 sequence: CASSMTASGNNEQYF. Here the CDR3 DNA reads TGTGCCAGTAGTATGACGGCTAGCGGAAACAACGAGCAGTACTTC. The chain has TRBV19 and TRBJ2-7; 7 bases map to TRBD2. CDR1 is LNHDA and CDR2 is SQIVND in the germline V gene (reference sequence). The CDR3 contains 15 residues. The ends lost 3 bases at V and 5 bases at J; junction bases unmatched: 10.

By share, this clonotype counts as large. V usage is TRBV7-6 and J usage is TRBJ2-1; 12 bases map to TRBD2. Germline V lookup: CDR1 SGHVS, CDR2 FNYEAQ. Trimming cost V 1 base and J 7 bases; bases outside gene matches: 11. The CDR3 has 18 amino acids. The CDR3 is CASSLVGLAGGTLNEQFF. The CDR3 DNA follows: TGTGCCAGCAGCTTAGTCGGCCTAGCGGGAGGGACCCTGAATGAGCAGTTCTTC.

This clonotype counts as large. The CDR3 sequence is CSAENYAEQFF. As DNA, the CDR3 is TGCAGCGCCGAAAACTACGCTGAGCAGTTCTTC. The V and J genes are TRBV29-1 and TRBJ2-1, with D uncertain. Trimming removed 7 bases at V and 9 bases at J, with 13 bases between. This CDR3 contains 11 residues. The germline gives CDR1 SQVTM, CDR2 ANQGSEA.

By proportion, this clonotype is medium-sized (0.01 to 0.1%). The junction departs from germline at one end; a sequencing error may be responsible. The chain links TRBV29-1 to TRBJ2-1; D possibly matches TRBD1 or TRBD2 (6 bases each). Germline loops: CDR1 SQVTM, CDR2 ANQGSEA. CDR3 length equals 13 residues. CDR3 DNA sequence: TGCAGTGTTGGGGCAGGGGAGGACAATGAGCAGTTCTTC. This encodes CSVGAGEDNEQFF.

This clonotype qualifies as large (0.1 to 1%). J is TRBJ2-1 and V is TRBV5-4; 8 positions agree with TRBD2. The CDR3 sequence is 15 residues long. Germline-derived CDR1 and CDR2 are SGHNT and YYREEE (reference sequence). V gave up 0 bases and J gave up 9 bases; unmatched junction bases: 8. This CDR3 reads CASSLGAGGYTEQFF. The CDR3 DNA is TGTGCCAGCAGCTTGGGGGCGGGAGGTTATACTGAGCAGTTCTTC.

This clonotype is large. V and J are TRBV10-3 and TRBJ2-7; TRBD2 might be the D (6 bases). The V gene's germline CDR1 is ENHRY and CDR2 SYGVKD. This CDR3 contains 16 residues. V lost 3 bases to trimming and J lost 3 bases, with 18 bases between them. CDR3 nucleotides: TGTGCCATCAGTGATGTTGGGTCGGGAGAGGACTACGAGCAGTACTTC. Amino acid sequence: CAISDVGSGEDYEQYF.